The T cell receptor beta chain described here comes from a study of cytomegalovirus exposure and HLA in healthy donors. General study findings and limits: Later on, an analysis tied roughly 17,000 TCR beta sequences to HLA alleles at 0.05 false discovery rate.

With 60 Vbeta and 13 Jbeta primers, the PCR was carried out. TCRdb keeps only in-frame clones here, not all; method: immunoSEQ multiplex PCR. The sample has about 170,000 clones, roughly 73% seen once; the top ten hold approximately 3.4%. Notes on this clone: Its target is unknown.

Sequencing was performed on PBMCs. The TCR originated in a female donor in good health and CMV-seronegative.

CDR3 sequence reads: CASSISGGYNEQFF. In DNA form, the CDR3 reads TGCGCCAGCAGCATTAGCGGGGGCTACAATGAGCAGTTCTTC. V usage is TRBV5-1 and J usage is TRBJ2-1; TRBD2 aligns across 9 bases. CDR1 is SGHRS and CDR2 is YFSETQ in the germline V gene. The CDR3 spans 14 residues. V gave up 4 bases and J gave up 3 bases; unmatched junction bases: 2. Drawing the rest from reference TRBV5-1 and TRBJ2-1, the complete variable domain is KAGVTQTPRYLIKTRGQQVTLSCSPISGHRSVSWYQQTPGQGLQFLFEYFSETQRNKGNFPGRFSGRQFSNSRSEMNVSTLELGDSALYLCASSISGGYNEQFFGPGTRLTVL.